Below, one T cell receptor (beta chain) is given with its context. This sample stems from a study of T cell changes during pregnancy in multiple sclerosis. Data came from immunoSEQ multiplex PCR; TCRdb stores just in-frame clones and leaves some out. Among over 60,000 clones, 96% were seen once, and the ten largest hold over 2%. The sample consisted of CD8+ T cells from peripheral blood mononuclear cells, taken after pregnancy. The clonotype was recovered from a female donor with multiple sclerosis, enrolled in a pregnancy study.

The chain's CDR3 is CASSIGQGKAYEQYF. The DNA of the CDR3 is TGTGCCAGTAGTATAGGGCAGGGAAAAGCCTACGAGCAGTACTTC. V and J are TRBV19 and TRBJ2-7, with D tentatively TRBD1 (5 bases). This CDR3 has 15 amino acids. Trimming pared 1 base from V and 2 bases from J, leaving 12 bases between. The germline gives CDR1 LNHDA, CDR2 SQIVND (reference sequence).